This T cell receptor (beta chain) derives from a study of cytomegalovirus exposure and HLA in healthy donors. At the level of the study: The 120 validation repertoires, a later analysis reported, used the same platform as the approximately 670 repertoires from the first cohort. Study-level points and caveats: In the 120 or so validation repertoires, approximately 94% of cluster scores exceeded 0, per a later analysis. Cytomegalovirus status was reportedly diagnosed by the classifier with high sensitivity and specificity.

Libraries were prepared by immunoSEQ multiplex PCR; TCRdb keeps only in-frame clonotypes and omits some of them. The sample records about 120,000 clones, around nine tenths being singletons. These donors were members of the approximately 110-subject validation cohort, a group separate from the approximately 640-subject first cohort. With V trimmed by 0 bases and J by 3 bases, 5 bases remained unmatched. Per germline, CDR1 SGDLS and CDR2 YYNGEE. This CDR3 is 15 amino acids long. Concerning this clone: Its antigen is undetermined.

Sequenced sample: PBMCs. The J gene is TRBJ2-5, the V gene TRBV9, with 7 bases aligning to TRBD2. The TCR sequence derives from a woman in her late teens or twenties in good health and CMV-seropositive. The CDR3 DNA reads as TGTGCCAGCAGCGTAGCTGCGGGAGTCGAAGAGACCCAGTACTTC. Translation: CASSVAAGVEETQYF.